The 24 T cell receptor beta chains below all came from one sample that was sequenced in a study of blood T cell repertoires in COVID-19. Produced via immunoSEQ multiplex PCR; TCRdb's table is partial and in-frame only. Among some 160,000 clones listed, approximately 91% were seen once. Material: peripheral blood. The source is a young man with COVID-19, enrolled during active disease.

This chain uses TRBV12-3 or TRBV12-4 with TRBJ1-2, with unresolved D. The CDR3 has 12 residues. Between the trimmed V and J ends, which lost 8 bases and 2 bases, there was a span of 9 bases. The CDR3 DNA reads as TGTGCCAGCTCTATAACCAACTATGGCTACACCTTC. Its protein product is CASSITNYGYTF.

The chain links TRBV2 to TRBJ1-3; possible D gene TRBD1, 5 bases. The V gene lost 7 bases and the J gene lost 3 bases, with 16 bases spanning the gap. CDR3 length equals 15 residues. CDR1 SNHLY and CDR2 FYNNEI come from the germline V gene. DNA for the CDR3: TGTGCCAGCACCCCCAACCGGGGGGTTGGAAACACCATATATTTT. This translates into CASTPNRGVGNTIYF.

This chain links TRBV10-3 with TRBJ2-7; no reliable D call. The germline V gene encodes CDR1 ENHRY and CDR2 SYGVKD. Between the trimmed V and J ends, which lost 4 bases and 0 bases, there was a span of 13 bases. This CDR3 comprises 15 residues. This CDR3 reads CAISGPVKSSYEQYF. The CDR3 nucleotides read TGTGCCATCAGTGGTCCGGTAAAAAGCTCCTACGAGCAGTACTTC.

The V and J genes are TRBV27 and TRBJ2-1; 12 bases match TRBD1. Germline V lookup: CDR1 MNHEY, CDR2 SMNVEV (reference sequence). CDR3 length: 14 residues. V dropped 5 bases and J dropped 7; count of bases not matched to a gene: 3. The chain's CDR3 is CASSRDRGLNEQFF. The CDR3 DNA is TGTGCCAGCAGTCGGGACAGGGGGCTGAATGAGCAGTTCTTC.

The chain joins TRBV5-8 to TRBJ2-1; no firm D call. CDR1 is SGHTS, CDR2 YDEGEE, per germline. Trimming cost V 7 bases and J 4 bases, with 3 bases left between them. The length of the CDR3 is 10 residues. CDR3 protein: CASSYNEQFF. CDR3 in DNA: TGTGCCAGCTCGTACAATGAGCAGTTCTTC.

This chain links TRBV28 with TRBJ2-5; D gene unclear. This CDR3 is 14 amino acids long. Trimming cost V 6 bases and J 7 bases, with 18 bases left between them. The V gene's germline CDR1 is MDHEN and CDR2 SYDVKM. CDR3 in amino acids: CASSPSSLVATQYF. The CDR3 DNA reads as TGTGCCAGCAGCCCTTCCTCATTGGTGGCGACCCAGTACTTC.

This clone was found a few times. The rearrangement links TRBV6-5 to TRBJ1-6; D is unclear. Germline CDR1 is MNHEY and CDR2 is SVGAGI. V lost 4 bases and J lost 0, with 4 bases in between. The CDR3 loop spans 14 amino acids. CDR3 sequence: CASSSSSYNSPLHF. CDR3 in DNA: TGTGCCAGCAGTTCGAGCTCCTATAATTCACCCCTCCACTTT.

The CDR3 protein is CASSIVGLADPFEQFF. For the CDR3, the DNA is TGTGCCAGTAGTATAGTTGGACTAGCGGACCCATTTGAGCAGTTCTTC. The chain recombines TRBV19 with TRBJ2-1; 10 nucleotides line up with TRBD2. CDR3 size: 16 residues. Germline V gives CDR1 LNHDA, CDR2 SQIVND (reference sequence). V trimming: 1 base; J trimming: 9 bases; junction bases outside the gene matches: 9.

V is TRBV27 and J is TRBJ2-7; no clear D. The CDR3 runs to 15 residues. The germline CDR1 and CDR2 sequences are MNHEY and SMNVEV (reference sequence). Trimming cost V 2 bases and J 2 bases, with 13 bases left between them. CDR3 coding DNA: TGTGCCAGCAGTTTACGTGCACATACAGCCTACGAGCAGTACTTC. As protein: CASSLRAHTAYEQYF.

This rearrangement joins TRBV7-9 to TRBJ2-7; tentative D call: TRBD1 (6 bases). This CDR3 is 14 amino acids long. CDR1 is SEHNR and CDR2 is FQNEAQ in the germline V gene (reference sequence). V was pared by 4 bases and J by 2 bases, with 12 bases between. DNA for the CDR3: TGTGCCAGCAGCTCGGGGCAGGGGACCTACGAGCAGTACTTC. It encodes CASSSGQGTYEQYF.

V and J are TRBV24-1 and TRBJ1-5; D remains unclear. The CDR3 totals 14 residues. V dropped 6 bases and J dropped 6 bases, with 14 bases sitting between them. CDR1 KGHDR and CDR2 SFDVKD come from the germline V gene. CDR3 coding DNA: TGTGCCACCAGTCCTGCGTTCACGGGTCAGCCCCAGCATTTT. Translation gives CATSPAFTGQPQHF.

The CDR3 is CASSLTPAGVQETQYF. The CDR3 DNA reads as TGCGCCAGCAGCTTGACTCCAGCGGGGGTCCAAGAGACCCAGTACTTC. This chain uses TRBV5-1 with TRBJ2-5; TRBD2 aligns across 8 bases. The CDR3 is 16 amino acids. CDR1 is SGHRS, CDR2 YFSETQ, per germline. The V segment lost 1 base and the J segment 1 base; nucleotides outside the gene matches: 6.

The chain uses TRBV19 and TRBJ1-5; possibly TRBD1 for D (6 bases). The germline V and J ends were trimmed by 8 bases and 6 bases, with 14 bases remaining between them. The CDR3 runs 13 residues. Germline V gives CDR1 LNHDA, CDR2 SQIVND (reference sequence). In DNA, the CDR3 is TGTGCCAGTCGAACAGGGACACTTCAGCCCCAGCATTTT. It specifies CASRTGTLQPQHF.

The J gene is TRBJ1-5, the V gene TRBV30, with a tentative D call TRBD1 (6 bases). Germline-derived CDR1 and CDR2 are GTSNPN and SVGIG (reference sequence). The length of the CDR3 is 13 residues. Trimming took off 3 bases at V and 4 bases at J, with 10 bases between the two ends. The CDR3 DNA sequence: TGTGCCTGGAGCTACAGGGCTAATCAGCCCCAGCATTTT. Amino acid sequence: CAWSYRANQPQHF.

The chain recombines TRBV5-6 with TRBJ2-1; 8 positions agree with TRBD1. The CDR3 extends over 15 amino acids. Trimming cost V 4 bases and J 3 bases; bases outside gene matches: 6. CDR1 and CDR2 from the germline V gene are SGHDT and YYEEEE. CDR3 region: CASSDVRGLYNEQFF. CDR3 nucleotide sequence: TGTGCCAGCAGCGATGTCAGGGGGCTCTACAATGAGCAGTTCTTC. Full variable domain (outside the CDR3, taken from reference TRBV5-6 and TRBJ2-1): DAGVTQSPTHLIKTRGQQVTLRCSPKSGHDTVSWYQQALGQGPQFIFQYYEEEERQRGNFPDRFSGHQFPNYSSELNVNALLLGDSALYLCASSDVRGLYNEQFFGPGTRLTVL.

The chain links TRBV9 to TRBJ2-1, with 12 bases fitting TRBD2. The length of the CDR3 is 15 residues. J gave up 3 bases and V 4 bases, and 2 bases lay outside the gene matches. Germline CDR1 SGDLS, CDR2 YYNGEE. CDR3 amino acids: CASSTLAGGYNEQFF. CDR3 in DNA: TGTGCCAGCAGCACACTAGCGGGAGGCTACAATGAGCAGTTCTTC.

The chain has TRBV19 and TRBJ2-3; a possible D gene is TRBD1 (6 bases). Germline V gene lookup returns CDR1 LNHDA and CDR2 SQIVND (reference sequence). The CDR3 loop spans 14 amino acids. The V end was cut by 4 bases, the J end by 1 base, with 9 bases between. CDR3 DNA: TGTGCCAGTAGTACGACAGGCGGCACAGATACGCAGTATTTT. This gives the protein CASSTTGGTDTQYF.

This clone was observed a handful of times. The rearrangement links TRBV11-2 to TRBJ2-1, with 9 bases that match TRBD1. CDR3 length equals 15 residues. The V gene's germline CDR1 is SGHAT and CDR2 FQNNGV. V was pared by 9 bases and J by 7 bases, with 13 bases of the junction left unmatched. The CDR3 is CASTTLQGAGNEQFF. DNA of the CDR3: TGTGCCAGTACGACCTTACAGGGGGCGGGTAATGAGCAGTTCTTC.

The chain employs TRBV27 and TRBJ1-5, with a tentative D call TRBD1 (6 bases). CDR1 and CDR2 from the germline V gene are MNHEY and SMNVEV (reference sequence). Trimming cost V 4 bases and J 3 bases, with 13 bases left between them. The CDR3 spans 15 residues. In nucleotides, the CDR3 is TGTGCCAGCAGTTCCGCCCGGACAGTCAATCAGCCCCAGCATTTT. Its protein is CASSSARTVNQPQHF.

The genes are TRBV27 and TRBJ2-5; maybe TRBD1 (6 bases). The V end lost 4 bases, the J end lost 1 base, and 13 bases lay between the germline ends. CDR1 and CDR2 (germline): MNHEY, SMNVEV (reference sequence). The CDR3 is made up of 15 amino acids. CDR3 DNA sequence: TGTGCCAGCAGTTGGGGACCGACAGGCCAAGAGACCCAGTACTTC. As protein: CASSWGPTGQETQYF.

The V and J genes are TRBV19 and TRBJ2-2; 7 bases fit TRBD2. With V trimmed by 3 bases and J by 5 bases, 6 bases remained unmatched. The CDR3 is 15 amino acids. The germline gives CDR1 LNHDA, CDR2 SQIVND (reference sequence). CDR3 loop: CASSIQAGRTGELFF. The CDR3 DNA reads as TGTGCCAGTAGTATCCAAGCGGGACGGACCGGGGAGCTGTTTTTT.

V is TRBV9 and J is TRBJ2-7; D perhaps matches TRBD2 (5 bases). CDR1 and CDR2 from the germline V gene are SGDLS and YYNGEE. This CDR3 comprises 16 residues. V was clipped by 4 bases and J by 2 bases, with 19 bases between them. The CDR3 DNA sequence: TGTGCCAGCAGCCCCTGGGGTCGGGGAGCGGCCTACGAGCAGTACTTC. Amino acids: CASSPWGRGAAYEQYF.

This chain joins TRBV19 and TRBJ1-2; possibly TRBD1 for D (5 bases). The V gene lost 3 bases and the J gene lost 6 bases, with 17 bases spanning the gap. From germline, CDR1 is LNHDA and CDR2 SQIVND (reference sequence). The CDR3 runs 15 residues. CDR3 coding DNA: TGTGCCAGTAGTATTAGTCCGGCAGGGATGCATGGCTACACCTTC. Amino acids: CASSISPAGMHGYTF.

The chain employs TRBV7-9 and TRBJ2-7; 8 bases match TRBD1. This CDR3 spans 13 amino acids. Germline V gene data show CDR1 as SEHNR and CDR2 as FQNEAQ (reference sequence). V dropped 5 bases and J dropped 3; count of bases not matched to a gene: 3. The CDR3 DNA follows: TGTGCCAGCAGCGTAACAGGGGGCTACGAGCAGTACTTC. As protein: CASSVTGGYEQYF.